The 2 T cell receptor beta chains below all came from one sample that was sequenced in a study of blood T cell repertoires in COVID-19. Generated by immunoSEQ multiplex PCR, the TCRdb table keeps only in-frame clones and is missing some. The sample has 300,000 to 450,000 clones; around 89% are singletons. What was sequenced was peripheral blood. The receptors originated from a woman in her thirties with COVID-19, enrolled during active disease.

The chain has TRBV1 and TRBJ2-1; TRBD2 is taken as the D call from the table, unchecked against the DNA. TRBV1 is a documented pseudogene. This CDR3 contains 18 residues. The CDR3: CTSSQDFGRGRSYNEQFF. CDR3 DNA: TGCACCAGCAGCCAAGATTTTGGGCGGGGGAGATCCTACAATGAGCAGTTCTTC.

V is TRBV6-1 and J is TRBJ2-7, with a weak D call TRBD1 (6 bases). The CDR3 covers 15 residues. CDR1 and CDR2 (germline): MNHNS, SASEGT. With 2 bases removed from V and 5 bases from J, the gap between germline ends came to 16 bases. As DNA, the CDR3 is TGTGCCAGCAGTGAAAGGTGGAGGCAGGGGAACGAGCAGTACTTC. Its protein is CASSERWRQGNEQYF.